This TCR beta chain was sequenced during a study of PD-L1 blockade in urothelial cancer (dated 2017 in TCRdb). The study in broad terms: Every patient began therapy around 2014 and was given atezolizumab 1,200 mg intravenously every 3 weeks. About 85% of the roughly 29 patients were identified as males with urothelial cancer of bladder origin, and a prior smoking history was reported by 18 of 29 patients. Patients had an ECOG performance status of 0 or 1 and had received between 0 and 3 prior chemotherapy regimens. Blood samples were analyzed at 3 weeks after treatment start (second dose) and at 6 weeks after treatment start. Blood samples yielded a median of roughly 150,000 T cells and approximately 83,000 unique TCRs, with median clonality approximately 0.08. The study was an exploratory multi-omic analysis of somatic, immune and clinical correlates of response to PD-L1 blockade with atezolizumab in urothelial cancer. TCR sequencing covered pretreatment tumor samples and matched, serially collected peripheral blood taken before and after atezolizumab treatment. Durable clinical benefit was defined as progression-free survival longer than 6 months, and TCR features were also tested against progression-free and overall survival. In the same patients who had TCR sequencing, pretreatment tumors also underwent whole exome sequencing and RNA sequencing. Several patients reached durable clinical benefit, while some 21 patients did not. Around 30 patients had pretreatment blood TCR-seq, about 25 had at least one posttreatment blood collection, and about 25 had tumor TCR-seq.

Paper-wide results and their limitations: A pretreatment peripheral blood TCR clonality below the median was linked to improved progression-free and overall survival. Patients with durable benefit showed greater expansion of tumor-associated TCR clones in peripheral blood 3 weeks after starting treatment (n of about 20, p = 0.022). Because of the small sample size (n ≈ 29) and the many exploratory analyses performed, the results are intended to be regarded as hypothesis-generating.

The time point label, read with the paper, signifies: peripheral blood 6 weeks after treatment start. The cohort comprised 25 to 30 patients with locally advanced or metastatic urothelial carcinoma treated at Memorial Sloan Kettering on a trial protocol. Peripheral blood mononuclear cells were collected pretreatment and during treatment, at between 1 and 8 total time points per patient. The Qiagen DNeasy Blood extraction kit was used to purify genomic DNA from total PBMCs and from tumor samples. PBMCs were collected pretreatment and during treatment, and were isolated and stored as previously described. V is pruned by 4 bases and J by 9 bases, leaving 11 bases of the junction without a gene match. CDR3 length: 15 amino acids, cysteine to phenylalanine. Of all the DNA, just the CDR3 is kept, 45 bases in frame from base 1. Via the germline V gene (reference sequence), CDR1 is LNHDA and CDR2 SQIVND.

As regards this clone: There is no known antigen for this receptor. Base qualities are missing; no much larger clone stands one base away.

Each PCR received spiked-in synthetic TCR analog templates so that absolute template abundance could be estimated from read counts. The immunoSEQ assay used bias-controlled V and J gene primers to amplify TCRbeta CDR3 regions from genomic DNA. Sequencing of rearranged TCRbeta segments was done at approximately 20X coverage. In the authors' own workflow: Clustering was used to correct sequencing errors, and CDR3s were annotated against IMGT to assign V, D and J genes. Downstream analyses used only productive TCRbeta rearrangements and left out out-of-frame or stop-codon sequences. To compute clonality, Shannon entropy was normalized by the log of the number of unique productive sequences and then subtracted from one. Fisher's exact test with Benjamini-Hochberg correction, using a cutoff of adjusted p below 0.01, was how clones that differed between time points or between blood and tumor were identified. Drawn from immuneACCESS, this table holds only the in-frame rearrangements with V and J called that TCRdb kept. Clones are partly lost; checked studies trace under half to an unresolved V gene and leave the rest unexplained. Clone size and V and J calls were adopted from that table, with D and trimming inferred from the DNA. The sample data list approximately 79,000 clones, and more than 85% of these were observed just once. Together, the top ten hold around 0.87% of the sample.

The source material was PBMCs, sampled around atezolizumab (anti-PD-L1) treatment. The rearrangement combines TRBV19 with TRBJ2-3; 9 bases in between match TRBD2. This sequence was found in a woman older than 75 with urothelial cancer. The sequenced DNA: TGTGCCAGTAGTAACCCAAGGAGCGGGAGGAGAACGCAGTATTTT. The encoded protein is CASSNPRSGRRTQYF.